Listed below are T cell receptor beta chains from one sample, sequenced in a study of T cells in Graves' hyperthyroidism and ophthalmopathy. TCRdb analysed the multiplex PCR reads with MiXCR anew, one entry per CDR3 protein. The sample includes about 300,000 distinct CDR3 sequences, roughly a fifth seen only once; the top ten take less than 40%. Sequencing was done on a sample of blood. All receptors derive from a man aged 45-60 years with Graves' ophthalmopathy. Each CDR3 is given with its conserved first and last residue. The order of the fields is J gene, clone size, D gene, V gene, CDR3 protein, CDR3 DNA. A D gene is named only where the DNA matches it firmly. The listing skips clone size in some rows; elsewhere it reads once, few, many or a size class.

TRBJ2-7 many TRBD2 TRBV6-5 CASSYSGRAGRYEQYF TGTGCCAGCAGTTACTCGGGGAGGGCAGGGAGGTACGAGCAGTACTTC
TRBJ2-3 - TRBD2 TRBV20-1 CSARPSSGSTDTQYF TGCAGTGCCCGACCTTCTAGCGGGAGCACAGATACGCAGTATTTT
TRBJ2-7 - - TRBV4-2 CASSQERDSYEQYF TGTGCCAGCAGCCAAGAGCGGGACAGTTACGAGCAGTACTTC
TRBJ2-2 - - TRBV12-3/TRBV12-4 CASSPQTDTGELFF TGTGCCAGCAGTCCACAGACAGACACCGGGGAGCTGTTTTTT
TRBJ2-7 many TRBD2 TRBV20-1 CSARDELAGGYEQYF TGCAGTGCTAGAGATGAACTAGCGGGGGGCTACGAGCAGTACTTC
TRBJ1-2 - TRBD1 TRBV6-5 CASSYSPSGQGNVGYTF TGTGCCAGCAGTTACTCTCCGAGCGGACAGGGGAATGTGGGCTACACCTTC
TRBJ2-1 many TRBD2 TRBV14 CASSQWLPGGPRNEQFF TGTGCCAGCAGCCAATGGTTACCGGGAGGGCCCCGGAATGAGCAGTTCTTC
TRBJ2-6 few TRBD2 TRBV5-1 CASSLGSGGSLSGANVLTF TGCGCCAGCAGCTTGGGGTCTGGCGGGAGCCTCTCTGGGGCCAACGTCCTGACTTTC
TRBJ2-5 many TRBD2 TRBV3-1 CASSQGTSGKETQYF TGTGCCAGCAGCCAAGGGACTAGCGGGAAAGAGACCCAGTACTTC
TRBJ1-1 many - TRBV7-9 CASSLDLFEAFF TGTGCCAGCAGCTTAGATCTCTTTGAAGCTTTCTTT
TRBJ2-5 few - TRBV5-8 CASSFQGWETQYF TGTGCCAGCAGCTTCCAGGGGTGGGAGACCCAGTACTTC
TRBJ2-1 - - TRBV7-9 CASRRSGAWAGVNEQFF TGTGCCAGCAGACGCTCAGGGGCTTGGGCGGGAGTGAATGAGCAGTTCTTC